This T cell receptor (beta chain) stems from a study of T cell responses to AZD1222 COVID-19 vaccine. The repertoire was sequenced with immunoSEQ multiplex PCR; TCRdb's copy has only in-frame clones and lacks some. The sample has roughly 78,000 clones, roughly 85% seen once. Study-wide findings and caveats: Donors were mostly white British, more females; clonal diversity possibly underestimated.

As regards this clone: Its target is unknown.

Germline loops: CDR1 MDHEN, CDR2 SYDVKM. This CDR3 comprises 16 residues. With 5 bases removed from V and 8 bases from J, the gap between germline ends came to 19 bases. This clonotype was sampled from an adult in good health. V gene TRBV28 combines with J gene TRBJ1-6; a possible D gene is TRBD1 (5 bases). The material sequenced was peripheral blood, taken on day 0 of AZD1222 vaccination. The CDR3 DNA reads TGTGCCAGCAGTATTACGGGGGGTGATTTTTATTCACCCCTCCACTTT. Translated, it gives CASSITGGDFYSPLHF.